This TCR beta chain is from a study of response to subunit inactivated influenza vaccine. V was pared by 4 bases and J by 4 bases, with 1 base of the junction left unmatched. The germline gives CDR1 SQVTM, CDR2 ANQGSEA. The CDR3 totals 12 residues. There are a few counts of this clonotype. Its antigen is currently unknown. Study-wide findings and caveats: Authors suggested each seasonal flu vaccination may recruit only limited numbers of new T cells.

Using its own MiXCR run on the RT-PCR reads, TCRdb lists one record per CDR3 protein. The sample shows 600,000 to 850,000 distinct CDR3 sequences, 13% to 15% of them seen only once. The rearrangement uses TRBV29-1 and TRBJ2-3, with 8 positions matching TRBD2. The sample consisted of PBMCs from blood, taken less than 15 days before vaccination. This receptor was identified in a man in his fifties who received an inactivated influenza vaccine. CDR3 in DNA: TGCAGCGTTGGGGGACTAGCAGATACGCAGTATTTT. This sequence encodes CSVGGLADTQYF.